A single T cell receptor (beta chain) is shown here with its context. Noted time point: peripheral blood 6 weeks after treatment start. The ends lost 8 bases at V and 3 bases at J; junction bases unmatched: 3. From germline, CDR1 is SGHTA and CDR2 FQGNSA. This CDR3 contains 13 residues. The data belong to a study of PD-L1 blockade in urothelial cancer. About the study: Blood analysis was done at 3 weeks (second dose) and 6 weeks after treatment began. Blood samples had a median of approximately 140,000 T cells, tens of thousands of unique TCRs, and clonality 0.07 to 0.08.

The table came from immunoSEQ multiplex PCR; TCRdb's copy has only in-frame clones and leaves some out. This sample has under 150,000 clones, with around 89% found just once. The clonotype originates from a man between 60 and 75 years old with urothelial cancer. The specimen comprised PBMCs, sampled around atezolizumab (anti-PD-L1) treatment. V and J are TRBV7-2 and TRBJ2-7, with 11 bases lining up with TRBD1. For the CDR3, the DNA is TGTGCCAGCTTCGGGACAGGGGGCTACGAGCAGTACTTC. It translates to CASFGTGGYEQYF.